This T cell receptor beta chain was found in a study of cytomegalovirus exposure and HLA in healthy donors. The PCR employed 60 Vbeta primers together with 13 Jbeta primers. As processed by the authors: Unique TCR beta chains numbered 60 million to 100 million in a later analysis, with about 9.9 million shared. Using immunoSEQ multiplex PCR, the repertoire was profiled, and TCRdb retains in-frame clones only, with some absent. V, J and clone size reflect that table, while D and trimming were determined from the DNA. The sample contains some 180,000 clones, around 80% of which appear only once. Unmatched junction bases numbered 12, after V lost 1 base and J lost 4 bases. This CDR3 comprises 18 residues. In germline, CDR1 is KGHSH, CDR2 LQKENI.

The sequenced sample was PBMCs. The sequence came from a man between 18 and 29 years old in good health and CMV-seronegative. The chain has TRBV18 and TRBJ2-2; 7 nucleotides agree with TRBD2. CDR3 region: CASSPRMGGPSGTGELFF. CDR3 bases: TGTGCCAGCTCACCACGGATGGGAGGGCCCTCGGGCACCGGGGAGCTGTTTTTT.